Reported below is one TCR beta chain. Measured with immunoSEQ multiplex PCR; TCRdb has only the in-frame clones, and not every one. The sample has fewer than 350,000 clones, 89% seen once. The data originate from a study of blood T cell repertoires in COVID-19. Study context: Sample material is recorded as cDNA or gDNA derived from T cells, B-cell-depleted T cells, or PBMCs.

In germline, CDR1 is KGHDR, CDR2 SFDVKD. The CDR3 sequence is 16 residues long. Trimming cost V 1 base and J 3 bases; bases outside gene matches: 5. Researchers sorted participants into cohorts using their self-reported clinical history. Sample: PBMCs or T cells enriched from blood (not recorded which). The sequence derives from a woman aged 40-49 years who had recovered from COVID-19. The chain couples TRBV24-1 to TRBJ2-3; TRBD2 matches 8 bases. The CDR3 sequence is CATSDLLAEGTDTQYF. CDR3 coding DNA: TGTGCCACCAGTGATTTACTAGCGGAGGGGACAGATACGCAGTATTTT.